This T cell receptor beta chain was sequenced for a study of cytomegalovirus exposure and HLA in healthy donors. Study in general: Early on, a data release was issued that held roughly 80 million unique TCRs from HLA-typed donors.

Trimming cost V 3 bases and J 9 bases, with 15 bases left between them. This CDR3 has 13 residues. Looked up from germline, CDR1 is SNHLY and CDR2 is FYNNEI. PCR amplification relied on 60 Vbeta primers (plus 13 Jbeta primers). Libraries were prepared by immunoSEQ multiplex PCR; TCRdb keeps only in-frame clonotypes and omits some of them. The sample has 75,000 to 85,000 clones; over 60% are singletons. Sampled while nominally healthy, donors likely had unrecorded immune exposures. The receptor was isolated from a male donor in good health and CMV-seronegative. The chain employs TRBV2 and TRBJ2-7; possibly TRBD2 for D (6 bases). What was sequenced was PBMCs. The CDR3 reads CASSEGGSGAQYF. The CDR3 nucleotides are TGTGCCAGCAGTGAGGGGGGTAGTGGTGCGCAGTACTTC. Complete variable domain (other parts from reference TRBV2 and TRBJ2-7): EPEVTQTPSHQVTQMGQEVILRCVPISNHLYFYWYRQILGQKVEFLVSFYNNEISEKSEIFDDQFSVERPDGSNFTLKIRSTKLEDSAMYFCASSEGGSGAQYFGPGTRLTVT.